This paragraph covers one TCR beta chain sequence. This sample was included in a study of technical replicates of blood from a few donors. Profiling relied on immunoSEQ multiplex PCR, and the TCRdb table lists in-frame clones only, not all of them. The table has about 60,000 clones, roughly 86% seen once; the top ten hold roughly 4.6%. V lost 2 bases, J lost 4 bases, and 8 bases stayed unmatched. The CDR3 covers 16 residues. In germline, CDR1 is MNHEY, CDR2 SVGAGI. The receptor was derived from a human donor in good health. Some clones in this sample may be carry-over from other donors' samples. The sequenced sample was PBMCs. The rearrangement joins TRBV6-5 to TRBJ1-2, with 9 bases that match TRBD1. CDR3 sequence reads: CASSYRKGQGFYGYTF. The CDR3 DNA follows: TGTGCCAGCAGTTACCGAAAGGGACAGGGCTTCTATGGCTACACCTTC.